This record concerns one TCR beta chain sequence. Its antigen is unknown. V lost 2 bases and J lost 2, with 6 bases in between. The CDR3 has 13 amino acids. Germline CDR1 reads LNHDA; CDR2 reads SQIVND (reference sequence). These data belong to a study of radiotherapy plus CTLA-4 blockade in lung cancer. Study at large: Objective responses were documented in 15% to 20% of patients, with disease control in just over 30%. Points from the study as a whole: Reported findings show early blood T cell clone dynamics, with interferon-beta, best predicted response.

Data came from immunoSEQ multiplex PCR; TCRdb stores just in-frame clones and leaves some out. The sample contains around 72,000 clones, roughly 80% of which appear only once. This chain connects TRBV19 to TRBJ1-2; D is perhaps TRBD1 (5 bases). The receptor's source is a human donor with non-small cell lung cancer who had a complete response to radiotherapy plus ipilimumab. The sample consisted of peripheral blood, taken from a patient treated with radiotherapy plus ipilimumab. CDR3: CASSIRGNYGYTF. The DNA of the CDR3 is TGTGCCAGTAGTATACGGGGGAACTATGGCTACACCTTC.